Listed here are 5 T cell receptor beta chains from one sample, sequenced in a study of OX40 agonist ivuxolimab in advanced cancers. TCRdb's copy holds only in-frame clones and misses some; the assay was immunoSEQ multiplex PCR. The table includes fewer than 85,000 clones, about 90% detected once. The starting material was CD4+ or CD8+ T cells sorted from blood, obtained in a trial of the OX40 agonist ivuxolimab. The receptors come from an adult with an advanced solid tumor such as melanoma, head and neck, liver or kidney cancer.

For the CDR3, the DNA is TGTGCCAGCAGCCAAGTCGGCAGTAGTCCAAGAGAGACCCAGTACTTC. It specifies CASSQVGSSPRETQYF. The rearrangement joins TRBV4-2 to TRBJ2-5; D unresolved. The V and J ends lost 1 base and 4 bases respectively, with 16 bases between them. From germline, CDR1 is LGHNA and CDR2 YNFKEQ. CDR3 length: 16 residues.

The chain links TRBV7-8 to TRBJ1-2; no clear D gene. Germline lookup yields CDR1 SGHVS and CDR2 FQNEAQ. This CDR3 is 12 amino acids long. V lost 0 bases and J lost 7, with 6 bases in between. The CDR3 loop reads CASSLAPGGYTF. CDR3 bases: TGTGCCAGCAGCTTAGCCCCGGGTGGCTACACCTTC.

The chain uses TRBV2 and TRBJ2-1; 8 bases match TRBD1. Germline CDR1 SNHLY, CDR2 FYNNEI. This CDR3 is 15 amino acids long. Trimming removed 7 bases from V and 5 bases from J; junction bases left unmatched: 10. CDR3 DNA: TGTGCCAGCAAAGGACTGACAGGGGCCCACAATGAGCAGTTCTTC. It specifies CASKGLTGAHNEQFF.

This rearrangement joins TRBV25-1 to TRBJ1-6; D is possibly TRBD1 (5 bases). The V and J ends lost 7 bases and 8 bases respectively, with 9 bases between them. The CDR3 has 12 amino acids. Germline V CDR1 and CDR2: MGHDK, SYGVNS. The CDR3 DNA reads as TGTGCCAGCACCGAACAGGATTCACCCCTCCACTTT. It codes for CASTEQDSPLHF. Drawing the rest from reference TRBV25-1 and TRBJ1-6, the complete variable domain is EADIYQTPRYLVIGTGKKITLECSQTMGHDKMYWYQQDPGMELHLIHYSYGVNSTEKGDLSSESTVSRIRTEHFPLTLESARPSHTSQYLCASTEQDSPLHFGNGTRLTVT.

The gene calls are TRBV18 and TRBJ2-7, with D possibly being TRBD1 or TRBD2 (5 bases each). Per germline, CDR1 KGHSH and CDR2 LQKENI. The germline V and J ends were trimmed by 6 bases and 6 bases, with 18 bases remaining between them. CDR3 length: 14 amino acids. CDR3 DNA sequence: TGTGCCAGCTCGTTCGTCCTGACCGGGGCCGAGCAGTACTTC. Amino acids: CASSFVLTGAEQYF.